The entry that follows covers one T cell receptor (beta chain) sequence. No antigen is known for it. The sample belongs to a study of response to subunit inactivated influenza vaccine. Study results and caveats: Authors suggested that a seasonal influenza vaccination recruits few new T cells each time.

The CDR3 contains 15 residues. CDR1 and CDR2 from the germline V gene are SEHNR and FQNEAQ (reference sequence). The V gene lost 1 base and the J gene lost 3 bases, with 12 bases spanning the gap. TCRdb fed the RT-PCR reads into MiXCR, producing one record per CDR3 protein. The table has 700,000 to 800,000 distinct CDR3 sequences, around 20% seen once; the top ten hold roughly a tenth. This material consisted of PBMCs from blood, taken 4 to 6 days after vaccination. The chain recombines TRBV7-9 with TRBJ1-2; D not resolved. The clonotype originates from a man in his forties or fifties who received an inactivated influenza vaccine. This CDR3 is CASSLGGILDYGYTF. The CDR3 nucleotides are TGTGCCAGCAGCTTAGGAGGGATTCTGGACTATGGCTACACCTTC.